This T cell receptor beta chain was sequenced in a study of blood T cell repertoires in COVID-19. Background on the study: Specimens from acute and convalescent COVID-19 originated in the United States, Italy and Spain.

The CDR3 is 17 residues long. Per germline, CDR1 SGHKS and CDR2 YYEKEE (reference sequence). V was clipped by 0 bases and J by 3 bases, with 16 bases between them. The data were produced by immunoSEQ multiplex PCR, yet TCRdb's version contains in-frame clones alone and is incomplete. Seen here are about 56,000 clones, about 85% observed once, and the top ten hold roughly 13%. This clone appeared a few times. The TCR originated in a woman older than 75 with acute or convalescent COVID-19. The sequenced material came from peripheral blood. V gene TRBV5-5 combines with J gene TRBJ1-5; D gene uncertain. In DNA, the CDR3 is TGTGCCAGCAGCTTGGAAACCCTTGCAGGTGCCAATCAGCCCCAGCATTTT. Protein sequence: CASSLETLAGANQPQHF.